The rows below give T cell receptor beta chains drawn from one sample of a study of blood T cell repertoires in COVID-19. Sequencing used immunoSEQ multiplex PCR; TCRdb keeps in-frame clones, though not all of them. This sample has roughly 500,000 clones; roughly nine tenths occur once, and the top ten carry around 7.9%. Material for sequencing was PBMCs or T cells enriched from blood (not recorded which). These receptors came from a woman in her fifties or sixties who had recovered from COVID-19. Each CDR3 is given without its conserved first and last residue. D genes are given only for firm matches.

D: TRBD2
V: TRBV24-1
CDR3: ATSDTIADSGGSYNEQF

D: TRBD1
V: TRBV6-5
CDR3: ASSLTGATNEKLF

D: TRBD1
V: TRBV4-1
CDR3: ASSAPGQRNQPQH

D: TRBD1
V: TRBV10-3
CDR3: AISDSGTGRAEAF

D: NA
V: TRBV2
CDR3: ASSPDRNEKLF

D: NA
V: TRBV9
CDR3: ASSFRTGPYEQY

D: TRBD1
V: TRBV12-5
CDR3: ASGFLTGTGGTEAF

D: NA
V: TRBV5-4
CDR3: ASSTPRGGTGELF

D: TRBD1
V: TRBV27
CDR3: ASSLLAGGWTEAF

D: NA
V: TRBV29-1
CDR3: SVEDRNPGGYT

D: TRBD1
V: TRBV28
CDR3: ASKSRGYSNQPQH

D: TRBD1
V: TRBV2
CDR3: AGGQGVFGAQY

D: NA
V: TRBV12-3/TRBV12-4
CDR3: ASSRDQRREAF

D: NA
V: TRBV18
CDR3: ASSPSRQTGYGYT

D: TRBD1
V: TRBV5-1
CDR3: ASSPGGTGVKTQY

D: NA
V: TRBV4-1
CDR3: ASSQDLASAVYEQY

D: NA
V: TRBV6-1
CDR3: ASSERVSGNTIY

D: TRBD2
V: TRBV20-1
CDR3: SASPGVPAGGVNEQF

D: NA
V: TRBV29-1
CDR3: SVRGDSGNTIY

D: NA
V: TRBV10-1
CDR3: ASSENPGANTGELF

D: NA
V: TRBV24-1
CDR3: ATSVSRAATDTQY

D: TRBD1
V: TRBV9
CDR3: ASSASGQGGGTQY

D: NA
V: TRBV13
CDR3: ASSGRDYEQY

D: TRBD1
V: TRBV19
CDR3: ASTRTGTEAF

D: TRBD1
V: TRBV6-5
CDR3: ASRDRGLGNQPQH

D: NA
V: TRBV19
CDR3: ASRRITGFDEKLF

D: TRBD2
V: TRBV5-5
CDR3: ASSLELAGGRETQY

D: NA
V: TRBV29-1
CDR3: SVEEGQTEAF

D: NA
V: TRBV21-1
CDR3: ASSTRDRAVYSNQPQH

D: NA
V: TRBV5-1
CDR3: ASSSQGRNEAF

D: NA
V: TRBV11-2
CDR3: ASSLDPDIPYEQY

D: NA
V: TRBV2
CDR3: ASQISPSSYNEQF

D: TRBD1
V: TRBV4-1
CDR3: ASSQARDRYNSPLH

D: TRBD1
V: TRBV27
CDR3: ASNGQGGTGELF

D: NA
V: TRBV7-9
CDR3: ASSGYIAARGEQF

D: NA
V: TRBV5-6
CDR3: ASSLRGQETQY

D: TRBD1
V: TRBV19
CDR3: ASRQGGNEKLF

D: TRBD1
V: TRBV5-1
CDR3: ASSQGAMNTEAF

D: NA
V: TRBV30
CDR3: AWRPSEVRNTPRAF

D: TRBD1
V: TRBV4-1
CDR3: ASSADRATDTQY

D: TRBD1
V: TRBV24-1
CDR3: ATSETRGLVNEQF

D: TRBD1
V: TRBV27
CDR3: ASSFGQGNQPQH

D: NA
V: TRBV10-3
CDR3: AISEWAGGPSYT

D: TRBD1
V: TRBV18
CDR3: ASSVGTDQPQH

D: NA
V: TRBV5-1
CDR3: ASSLQQIYNEQF

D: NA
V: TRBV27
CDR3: ASTPGRDRLEKLF

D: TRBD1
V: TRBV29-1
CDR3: SVHGTESYNEQF

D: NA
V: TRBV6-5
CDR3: ASTRFLNTEAF

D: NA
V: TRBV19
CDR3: ASSVIVVGTDTQY

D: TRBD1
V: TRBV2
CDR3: ASSGTGQANVLT

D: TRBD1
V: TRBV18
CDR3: ASSPGQGDGYT

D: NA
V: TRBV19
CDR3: ASSTPGEQPQH

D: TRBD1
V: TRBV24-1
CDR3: ATSDPRDRSSYNEQF